This TCR beta chain was captured in a study of blood T cell repertoires in COVID-19. Study summary: Sources were T cells, B-cell-depleted T cells, or PBMCs; the material itself was cDNA or gDNA.

Measured with immunoSEQ multiplex PCR; TCRdb has only the in-frame clones, and not every one. The repertoire holds tens of thousands of clones, with about 86% as singletons. This receptor was identified in a woman aged 80 or over with active or convalescent COVID-19. Sequencing used peripheral blood.

CDR3 in amino acids: CASSPTGLTMSNYGYTF. The CDR3 nucleotides read TGTGCCAGCTCCCCGACAGGGCTGACAATGTCCAACTATGGCTACACCTTC. V is TRBV18 and J is TRBJ1-2, with 7 bases matching TRBD1. The germline V gene has CDR1 KGHSH and CDR2 LQKENI. This CDR3 is 17 amino acids long. Trimming at V came to 6 bases and at J to 2 bases, leaving 15 bases not matched to a gene.